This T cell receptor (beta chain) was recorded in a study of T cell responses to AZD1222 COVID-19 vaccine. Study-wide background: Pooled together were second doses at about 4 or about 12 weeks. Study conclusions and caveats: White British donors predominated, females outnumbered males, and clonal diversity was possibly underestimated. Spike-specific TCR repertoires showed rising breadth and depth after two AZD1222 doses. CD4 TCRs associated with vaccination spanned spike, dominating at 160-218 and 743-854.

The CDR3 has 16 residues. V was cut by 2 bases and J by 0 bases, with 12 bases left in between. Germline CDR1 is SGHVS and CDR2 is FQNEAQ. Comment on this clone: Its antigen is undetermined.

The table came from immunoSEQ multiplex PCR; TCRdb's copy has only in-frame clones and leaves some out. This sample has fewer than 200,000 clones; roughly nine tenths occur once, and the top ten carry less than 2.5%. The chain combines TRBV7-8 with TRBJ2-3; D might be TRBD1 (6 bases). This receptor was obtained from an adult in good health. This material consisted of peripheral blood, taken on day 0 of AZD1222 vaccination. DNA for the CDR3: TGTGCCAGCAGCTTAAGGACAGCAGCAAGCACAGATACGCAGTATTTT. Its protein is CASSLRTAASTDTQYF.